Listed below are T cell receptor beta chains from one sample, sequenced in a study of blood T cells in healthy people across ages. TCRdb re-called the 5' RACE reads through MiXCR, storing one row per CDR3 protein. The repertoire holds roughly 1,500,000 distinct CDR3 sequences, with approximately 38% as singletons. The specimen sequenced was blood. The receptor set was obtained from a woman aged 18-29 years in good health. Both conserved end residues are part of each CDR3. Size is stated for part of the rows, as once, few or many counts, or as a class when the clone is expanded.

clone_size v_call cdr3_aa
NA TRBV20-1 CSARDWASGRSYNEQFF
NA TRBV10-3 CAIRGTGEERSYEQYF
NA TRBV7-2 CASTTRGGDTQYF
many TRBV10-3 CAISERLAGSTDTQYF
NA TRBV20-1 CSARRAGESYEQYF
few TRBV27 CASSFLAGTGDYGYTF
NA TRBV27 CASSLRRGSYNSPLHF
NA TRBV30 CAWSVQGAVQPQQF
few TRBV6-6 CASSNGTSKYF
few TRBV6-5 CASSYGNDNEQFF
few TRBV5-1 CASTPRGKSTDTQYF
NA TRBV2 CASISNSFYEQYF
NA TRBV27 CASRDLRGIREKLFF
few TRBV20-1 CSAPGYTGGYYGYTF
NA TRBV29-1 CSVEDRTGGQGMPYERYF
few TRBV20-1 CSARGPNEKLFF
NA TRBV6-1 CASSEWHTNSPLHF
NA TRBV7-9 CTSSLETVKLFF
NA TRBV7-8 CASSRGKPGRGYGYTF
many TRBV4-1 CASSQGTSYEQYF
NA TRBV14 CASRHSGSGETQYF
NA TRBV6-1 CASIPGLAGGGTGNTQYF
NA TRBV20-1 CSARGGEAASYNEQFF
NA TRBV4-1 CASSLGRENAYQETQYF
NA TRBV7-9 CASSSPPRDRGSTDTQYF
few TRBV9 CASSVDGADSPLHF
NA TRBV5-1 CASSLGGSDYEQYF
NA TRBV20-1 CSARPPILAGGAGETQYF
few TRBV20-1 CSASYLRVHPYEQYF
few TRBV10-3 CAISERTSGRNEQFF
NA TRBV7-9 CASSLGAGTGGDYTF
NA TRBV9 CAGQGEATGELFF
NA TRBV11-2 CASSLALFGGLNNEQFF
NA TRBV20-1 CSALGLAEIFNEQFF
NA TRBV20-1 CSARSTGGAYEQYF
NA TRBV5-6 CASSDSGTQNYGYTF
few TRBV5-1 CASSGTGGTYGYTF
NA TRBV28 CASSFSGDRSYEQYF
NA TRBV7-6 CASSPLAGGGGELFF
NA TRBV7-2 CASSYVDRGTGYTF
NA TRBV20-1 CSAPRDPQPNQPQHF
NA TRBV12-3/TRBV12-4 CASRPSSVETQYF
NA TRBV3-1 CASSQDLRPGRTQETQYF
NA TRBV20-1 CSARDLRDGNQPQHF
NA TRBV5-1 CASSPGQGQTGELFF